This T cell receptor (beta chain) emerged from a study of blood T cell repertoires in COVID-19 (dated by TCRdb to 2020 to 2021). Study-level background: The collaborator samples originated in the United States, Italy and Spain and spanned the acute and convalescent phases of COVID-19. The repertoires were released in a freely available public database meant as a resource for research on the immune response to SARS-CoV-2. Where HLA class I and class II types were available, the types were taken from metadata supplied by the sample provider, not from assay-based typing. The prospective study material was composed of cDNA or gDNA derived from T cells, B-cell-depleted T cells, or PBMCs. Nearly every sample came with metadata listing a de-identified subject ID, COVID-19 status, age in years and sex. Samples came from the ongoing ImmuneRACE study (first 160 participants) plus 1,254 subjects from 6 global collaborators. Deeply sampled blood TCRbeta repertoires from subjects exposed to, actively infected with, or recovered from COVID-19 were included in the dataset. The paper as a whole reports these results and caveats: How much clinical and demographic metadata was included differed by source and by participant, and the metadata was provided uncurated.

TCRbeta CDR3 regions were amplified from genomic DNA by means of the immunoSEQ Assay, a bias-controlled multiplex PCR. On the authors' methods: The number of nucleated cells in each sample was estimated by amplification of reference gene primers within the assay. Sequence reads were collapsed and filtered to measure the absolute abundance of every unique TCRbeta CDR3 rearrangement. Productive Simpson clonality was computed per sample as the square root of Simpson's diversity index over productive rearrangements. The table comes from immuneACCESS by way of TCRdb, which keeps in-frame sequences with V and J called. Part of the clones is missing from these tables; in studies checked, under half for an unresolved V gene and the rest for unknown reasons. V and J calls and clone size come straight from that table; D and trimming were deduced from the DNA. The sample contains some 300,000 clones, about 90% of them found a single time. Less than 3% of the sample belongs to the ten largest clones.

CDR1 and CDR2, looked up from the germline V gene, are SGHTA and FQGNSA. From cysteine to phenylalanine, the CDR3 is 15 amino acids long. Here the CDR3 DNA is all that survives: 45 bases in frame from base 1. The trim is 5 bases for V and 4 bases for J, with a gap of 17 bases between the germline ends. Notes on this clone: This receptor's antigen is unknown. Base qualities are not provided; no much larger clone lies one nucleotide away.

Participants in the prospective study were enrolled through a virtual design, were aged roughly 18 to 90 years, and lived in some 24 United States geographic areas. To assign participants to cohorts, the prospective study relied on clinical history that participants themselves reported in a screening survey and a study questionnaire. Exposed participants had been in contact with someone with a PCR-confirmed or clinician-diagnosed COVID-19 case within 2 weeks of study entry. In the prospective study, mobile phlebotomists collected whole blood, serum and a nasopharyngeal or oropharyngeal swab from each participant. Participants in the prospective study had the option to provide additional blood draws and questionnaires over a roughly 2-month period. Prospective study blood samples were shipped either frozen or at room temperature before DNA extraction.

This receptor was obtained from a woman aged 50 to 60 who had been exposed to COVID-19. Here the chain combines TRBV7-2 and TRBJ1-2, with an unclear D gene assignment. The sequenced sample was PBMCs or T cells enriched from blood (not recorded which). The encoded CDR3 is CASSLSPEALYGYTF. The sequenced DNA is TGTGCCAGCAGCCTCAGTCCCGAGGCCCTCTATGGCTACACCTTC.